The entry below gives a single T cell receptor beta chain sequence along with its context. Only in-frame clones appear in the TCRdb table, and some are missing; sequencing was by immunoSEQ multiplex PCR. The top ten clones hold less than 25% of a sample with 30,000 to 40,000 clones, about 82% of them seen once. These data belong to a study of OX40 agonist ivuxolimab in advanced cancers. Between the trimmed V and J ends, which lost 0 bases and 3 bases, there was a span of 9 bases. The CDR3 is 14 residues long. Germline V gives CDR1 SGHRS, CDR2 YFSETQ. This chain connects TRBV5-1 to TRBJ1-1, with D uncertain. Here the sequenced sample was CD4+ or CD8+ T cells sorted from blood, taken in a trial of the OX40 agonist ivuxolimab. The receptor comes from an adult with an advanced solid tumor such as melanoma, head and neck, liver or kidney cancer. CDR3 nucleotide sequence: TGCGCCAGCAGCTTGGGAGGGAGCGACACTGAAGCTTTCTTT. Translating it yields CASSLGGSDTEAFF.